The T cell receptor (beta chain) under discussion was sequenced for a study of technical replicates of blood from a few donors. The CDR3 spans 14 residues. Germline CDR1 is LNHDA and CDR2 is SQIVND (reference sequence). The V and J ends lost 7 bases and 7 bases respectively, with 17 bases between them. Data came from immunoSEQ multiplex PCR; TCRdb stores just in-frame clones and leaves some out. There are about 44,000 clones in the sample; around 96% occur only once, and 0.37% lies in the top ten. The chain employs TRBV19 and TRBJ2-1; D may be TRBD1 (6 bases). The clonotype comes from a human donor in good health. The material sequenced was T cells isolated from PBMCs. Written as DNA, the CDR3 is TGTGCCAGTACCGAACAGGGTAAGATGAATGAGCAGTTCTTC. Translation gives CASTEQGKMNEQFF.